The clone carrying this TCR beta chain was counted between two and nine times. What it binds is unknown. This sample is drawn from a study of beta chain features in type 1 diabetes. Study-wide background: All of the samples together had over 90 million sorted cells examined. Findings of the study overall: Naive, central memory and Treg TCRB repertoires seemed to resemble each other more closely in patients than they did in healthy donors. Shorter TCRB CDR3s, moderately but significantly so, were found in Type 1 diabetes patients in all four CD4+ subsets. Whether HLA type affects TCRB rearrangement stayed undetermined in the present work.

Every donor had blood drawn once into heparin, approximately 120 mL on average. CDR3 size: 12 residues. Looked up from germline, CDR1 is KGHSH and CDR2 is LQKENI. V was cut by 6 bases and J by 7 bases, with 10 bases left in between. All of the isolated RNA was reverse transcribed, so expressed TCRB transcripts were sequenced. Measured with immunoSEQ multiplex PCR; TCRdb has only the in-frame clones, and not every one. This repertoire shows about 240,000 clones, around 13% found once; its top ten account for just under 0.02%. The TCR originated in a man aged 30-40 years with type 1 diabetes. V usage is TRBV18 and J usage is TRBJ1-5, with D possibly TRBD1 on 6 matching bases. Sequenced input: naive CD4+ T cells from blood. The CDR3 nucleotides read TGTGCCAGCTCGTACAGGGACCAGCCCCAGCATTTT. This codes for CASSYRDQPQHF.